The source of this T cell receptor beta chain is a study of shared T cell receptors in the human thymus. Libraries were prepared by immunoSEQ multiplex PCR; TCRdb keeps only in-frame clonotypes and omits some of them. The sample includes some 720,000 clones, 85% to 90% of them seen just once. The ends lost 0 bases at V and 0 bases at J; junction bases unmatched: 15. This CDR3 is 21 amino acids long. Germline lookup yields CDR1 MNHEY and CDR2 SMNVEV (reference sequence). This sample also belongs to another study, concerning human thymus T cells. That investigation notes: Corrective cardiac operations yielded the resected thymus tissue. Highly overlapping thymic repertoires in unrelated individuals were reported by related research.

The V and J genes are TRBV27 and TRBJ2-1, with 9 positions matching TRBD2. Sequenced material: thymocytes. The TCR comes from a boy under two years old with a congenital heart defect. As DNA, the CDR3 is TGTGCCAGCAGTTTATCGGCTTGGGAACTAGCGGGTACTACCTCCTACAATGAGCAGTTCTTC. It encodes CASSLSAWELAGTTSYNEQFF.